Listed below are T cell receptor beta chains from one sample, sequenced in a study of T cell repertoires in aging, cancer and after chemotherapy. TCRdb re-derived calls from the multiplex PCR reads in MiXCR, one entry per CDR3 protein. The sample contains approximately 10,000 distinct CDR3 sequences, 33% of which appear only once. Sequencing used blood. These receptors originate from a human donor in good health. The donor label of this sample is uncertain. Both conserved end residues are part of each CDR3.

cdr3_aa: CASSLVGTGKTGSPLHF; v_call: TRBV5-5; j_call: TRBJ1-6
cdr3_aa: CASSYSSREYNSPLHF; v_call: TRBV6-5; j_call: TRBJ1-6
cdr3_aa: CAWSVPGLGGNTIYF; v_call: TRBV30; j_call: TRBJ1-3
cdr3_aa: CASFSTVSYEQYF; v_call: TRBV18; j_call: TRBJ2-7
cdr3_aa: CASSIEPKFTGELFF; v_call: TRBV19; j_call: TRBJ2-2
cdr3_aa: CASSLATAMNTEAFF; v_call: TRBV5-4; j_call: TRBJ1-1
cdr3_aa: CASSLDRRTGQFF; v_call: TRBV5-4; j_call: TRBJ2-1
cdr3_aa: CAWILQGSIGNTIYF; v_call: TRBV30; j_call: TRBJ1-3
cdr3_aa: CRVFSSGTPYEQYF; v_call: TRBV29-1; j_call: TRBJ2-7
cdr3_aa: CASSYSPELAGATYNEQFF; v_call: TRBV6-5; j_call: TRBJ2-1
cdr3_aa: CASSPDRVGEKLFF; v_call: TRBV7-9; j_call: TRBJ1-4
cdr3_aa: CASSETGTGSSYNEQFF; v_call: TRBV10-1; j_call: TRBJ2-1
cdr3_aa: CASSLWGDGVKAKNIQYF; v_call: TRBV7-2; j_call: TRBJ2-4
cdr3_aa: CASSLGGQGNEQFF; v_call: TRBV7-6; j_call: TRBJ2-1
cdr3_aa: CASSPPGESGNTIYF; v_call: TRBV18; j_call: TRBJ1-3
cdr3_aa: CASSPPGQETQYF; v_call: TRBV18; j_call: TRBJ2-5
cdr3_aa: CASSEPWTSITGELFF; v_call: TRBV10-1; j_call: TRBJ2-2
cdr3_aa: CASSLGRGETQYF; v_call: TRBV12-3/TRBV12-4; j_call: TRBJ2-5
cdr3_aa: CASSLAPRGTGELFF; v_call: TRBV5-1; j_call: TRBJ2-2
cdr3_aa: CATSRVSGRDYGYTF; v_call: TRBV15; j_call: TRBJ1-2
cdr3_aa: CAWSVGYNYEQYF; v_call: TRBV30; j_call: TRBJ2-7
cdr3_aa: CSVSSGGGADTQYF; v_call: TRBV29-1; j_call: TRBJ2-3
cdr3_aa: CASSRSGGSYNEQFF; v_call: TRBV12-3/TRBV12-4; j_call: TRBJ2-1
cdr3_aa: CASSTERGSYNEQFF; v_call: TRBV7-2; j_call: TRBJ2-1
cdr3_aa: CATSSRGLASGGGYQETQYF; v_call: TRBV15; j_call: TRBJ2-5